This T cell receptor (beta chain) appears in the sequencing data of a study of OX40 agonist ivuxolimab in advanced cancers. Describing the broader study: The costimulatory receptor OX40 (CD134) was targeted by ivuxolimab, a fully human IgG2 agonistic monoclonal antibody. Intravenous ivuxolimab was administered to patients every 2 weeks at six dose levels: 0.01, 0.1, 0.3, 1.5, 3 and 10 mg/kg. Of the roughly 52 patients in dose escalation, around 20 had hepatocellular carcinoma, about 15 had melanoma, 9 had renal cell carcinoma and 9 had head and neck cancer. A male proportion of approximately 83% and a mean age of roughly 58 years, ranging from 23 to 79, were recorded for the dose-escalation cohort. Prior anti-PD-1, anti-PD-L1 or anti-CTLA-4 therapy was permitted, and checkpoint inhibitors had been received by roughly 40% of dose-escalation patients. Partial responses were achieved by three dose-escalation patients, of whom one had hepatocellular carcinoma and two had cutaneous melanoma. Peripheral TCRbeta sequencing was intended to test whether TCR sequence diversity was altered and clonal T-cell expansion was caused by ivuxolimab. The paper describes the monotherapy dose-escalation part (N of about 50 patients) of the phase I trial of ivuxolimab.

With respect to this clone: This clone's antigen is unknown. No much larger clonotype is one base removed from it; base qualities were not supplied.

The paper as a whole reports these results and caveats: The antigen specificity of the peripheral T cells that underwent clonal expansion was not determined. Low levels of normalized T-cell clonal expansion were also seen in some nonresponding patients. Clonal expansion of both CD4+ and CD8+ blood T cells was observed from baseline to week 6 at doses 0.1 to 3.0 mg/kg. In the 0.1-3.0 mg/kg groups, partial responders had among the lowest normalized peripheral clonal expansion, particularly in CD8+ T cells. After ivuxolimab, more expanded clones were found on average in CD8+ T cells than in CD4+ T cells.

The trial excluded patients who had a history of autoimmune disease or were on systemic immunosuppression. Peripheral blood for TCR sequencing was collected from all dose cohorts at baseline, on cycle 4 day 1, and on cycle 7 day 1. Samples were obtained from an open-label, multicenter, first-in-human phase I dose-escalation trial of ivuxolimab. Adults with locally advanced or metastatic melanoma, renal cell carcinoma, hepatocellular carcinoma or head and neck squamous cell carcinoma were enrolled in the trial. Before TCR sequencing, CD4+ and CD8+ T cells were separately sorted from peripheral blood. To sequence the TCRbeta CDR3 region, genomic DNA was isolated from the sorted cells. The immunoSEQ Assay was used for sequencing of TCRbeta CDR3 regions. Sourced from immuneACCESS, this table was stored by TCRdb with only in-frame sequences that have V and J called. A share of the clones is absent; for the studies checked, an unresolved V gene accounts for under half, and the remainder has no known explanation. The sample table holds around 62,000 clones, of which approximately 81% were seen once. 0.6% to 0.85% of the sample lies in the top ten.

CDR1 SGHNT and CDR2 YYREEE were looked up in the germline V gene (reference sequence). From cysteine to phenylalanine, the CDR3 is 15 amino acids long. Left in the record is the CDR3 DNA by itself, 45 bases read in frame from the first base. V is reduced by 2 bases and J by 0 bases, leaving a spacing of 9 bases between them. The sequencing used CD4+ or CD8+ T cells sorted from blood, collected in a trial of the OX40 agonist ivuxolimab. Recombination connected TRBV5-4 to TRBJ2-1; matching of 6 bases hints at TRBD2 as the D gene. This clonotype was sampled from an adult with an advanced solid tumor such as melanoma, head and neck, liver or kidney cancer. The CDR3 region: CASSFGGNSYNEQFF. The nucleotides are TGTGCCAGCAGCTTCGGCGGGAACTCCTACAATGAGCAGTTCTTC.